These 24 T cell receptor beta chains came from one sample sequenced in a study of CD8+CD57+ T cells in acquired aplastic anemia (dated 2018 in TCRdb). Expansion of CD8+CD57+ cells had been shown by flow cytometry in the patients chosen for sequencing. Sequenced using an Illumina HiSeq 2000. TCR beta VDJ combination and CDR3 sequence profiling used genomic DNA as the template. TCRdb handled the public reads itself, with Q25 trimming in fastp and clone calling in MiXCR, and kept productive beta chains. Duplicate CDR3 protein sequences are folded into a single record with the most common DNA and genes. Within this sample are under 200,000 distinct CDR3 sequences, with roughly half of them counted one time only. Roughly 1.8% of the sample belongs to the ten largest clones. The sequencing input was sorted CD4+, CD8+, or CD8+CD57+ T cells (not recorded which) from PBMCs. All receptors derive from a human donor with aplastic anemia.

The rearrangement uses TRBV9 and TRBJ2-3, with 14 bases that match TRBD2. Germline V CDR1 and CDR2: SGDLS, YYNGEE. J was trimmed by 0 bases and V by 0 bases; bases with no gene match: 6. The CDR3 totals 19 residues. The CDR3 is CASSVVSGLAGVSTDTQYF. CDR3 nucleotides: TGTGCCAGCAGCGTAGTATCGGGACTAGCGGGAGTAAGCACAGATACGCAGTATTTT.

The V call is TRBV27, the J call TRBJ2-6; D is perhaps TRBD1 (5 bases). This CDR3 is 15 amino acids long. Trimming took 4 bases from V and 4 from J, leaving 11 bases between them. Germline lookup yields CDR1 MNHEY and CDR2 SMNVEV (reference sequence). CDR3 nucleotide sequence: TGTGCCAGCAGTTCCAGGGTAAGAGGGGCCAACGTCCTGACTTTC. Protein: CASSSRVRGANVLTF.

This clonotype was recorded many times. The rearrangement links TRBV6-5 to TRBJ1-6; possibly TRBD1 for D (5 bases). CDR1 and CDR2 from the germline V gene are MNHEY and SVGAGI. V was trimmed by 4 bases and J by 1 base, leaving 11 bases between them. This CDR3 spans 16 amino acids. CDR3 protein: CASSSPQGSYNSPLHF. The CDR3 nucleotides are TGTGCCAGCAGTTCTCCTCAGGGATCCTATAATTCACCCCTCCACTTT.

On this clonotype itself: This may be a read error: a much more frequent sequence differs by one nucleotide. The chain uses TRBV30 and TRBJ2-7, with D hard to call. This CDR3 comprises 12 residues. In germline, CDR1 is GTSNPN, CDR2 SVGIG (reference sequence). Trimming left V 5 bases short and J 5 bases short, with 13 bases between. CDR3 sequence (DNA): TGTGCCTGGTCGGCAGGCAGCGACGAGCAGTACTTC. Translating it yields CAWSAGSDEQYF.

To note about this clonotype: The germline gene is not matched at one end of the junction; a read error may be the cause. The chain has TRBV7-9 and TRBJ2-7; 11 bases map to TRBD1. CDR1 is SEHNR, CDR2 FQNEAQ, per germline (reference sequence). The CDR3 is made up of 14 amino acids. The CDR3 nucleotides are TGTGCCGGCAGCTCCGGGACAGGGGGTTGGGAGCAGTACTTC. The encoded protein is CAGSSGTGGWEQYF. The full variable domain, completed using reference TRBV7-9 and TRBJ2-7, is DTGVSQNPRHKITKRGQNVTFRCDPISEHNRLYWYRQTLGQGPEFLTYFQNEAQLEKSRLLSDRFSAERPKGSFSTLEIQRTEQGDSAMYLCAGSSGTGGWEQYFGPGTRLTVT.

This clonotype was detected a few times. The J gene is TRBJ2-7, the V gene TRBV2; TRBD1 agrees at 10 bases. V lost 3 bases, J lost 4 bases, and 6 bases stayed unmatched. The V gene's germline CDR1 is SNHLY and CDR2 FYNNEI. The CDR3 covers 15 residues. Written as DNA, the CDR3 is TGTGCCAGCAGTGATTACGGGACAGGGGTATACGAGCAGTACTTC. It specifies CASSDYGTGVYEQYF.

This sequence joins TRBV2 and TRBJ2-7; 10 bases map to TRBD1. The CDR3 consists of 14 residues. Germline assignment: CDR1 SNHLY and CDR2 FYNNEI. The junction had 4 bases not matched to a gene; V was cut back by 4 bases and J by 4 bases. DNA of the CDR3: TGTGCCAGCAGTGCAAGACAGGGGGCGTACGAGCAGTACTTC. It encodes CASSARQGAYEQYF.

This rearrangement joins TRBV5-1 to TRBJ2-1; 9 bases are shared with TRBD1. Germline V gives CDR1 SGHRS, CDR2 YFSETQ. Trimming cost V 3 bases and J 9 bases; bases outside gene matches: 10. The CDR3 length is 15 residues. The CDR3 spells CASSYGTGYGTEQFF. In DNA, the CDR3 is TGCGCCAGCAGCTACGGGACAGGGTATGGGACTGAGCAGTTCTTC.

The sample holds many counts of this clonotype. The CDR3 nucleotides read TGTGCCAGCAATGGGGGCGAAGGATCGGCGCAGTTCTTC. Encoded protein: CASNGGEGSAQFF. The V gene is TRBV3-1, the J gene TRBJ2-1, with D possibly TRBD1 on 6 matching bases. V was cut by 7 bases and J by 12 bases, with 19 bases left in between. This CDR3 comprises 13 residues. Germline V gene lookup returns CDR1 LGHDT and CDR2 YNNKEL (reference sequence).

A few counts support this clonotype. This chain uses TRBV20-1 with TRBJ1-2, with 7 bases lining up with TRBD1. Trimming at V came to 5 bases and at J to 4 bases, leaving 4 bases not matched to a gene. The CDR3 has 12 amino acids. CDR1 and CDR2 (germline): DFQATT, SNEGSKA (reference sequence). In DNA form, the CDR3 reads TGCAGTGCTCAACAGGGGTTCTATGGCTACACCTTC. Its translation is CSAQQGFYGYTF.

This clonotype was seen only a few times. CDR3 nucleotide sequence: TGCAGCGTTAGCGACAGGCTAGAGACCCAGTACTTC. This codes for CSVSDRLETQYF. The rearrangement links TRBV29-1 to TRBJ2-5; possibly TRBD1 for D (6 bases). Trimming stripped 5 bases from V and 4 bases from J, with 11 bases between. The CDR3 has 12 residues. The germline V gene has CDR1 SQVTM and CDR2 ANQGSEA.

The gene calls are TRBV7-6 and TRBJ2-1, with 11 bases lining up with TRBD2. Trimming at V came to 5 bases and at J to 7 bases, leaving 10 bases not matched to a gene. CDR3 length: 16 residues. The germline CDR1 and CDR2 sequences are SGHVS and FNYEAQ. CDR3 loop: CASSPLLAGEVNEQFF. The CDR3 nucleotides are TGTGCCAGCAGCCCGTTACTAGCGGGAGAGGTTAATGAGCAGTTCTTC. Full variable domain (remainder filled in from reference TRBV7-6 and TRBJ2-1): GAGVSQSPRYKVTKRGQDVALRCDPISGHVSLYWYRQALGQGPEFLTYFNYEAQQDKSGLPNDRFSAERPEGSISTLTIQRTEQRDSAMYRCASSPLLAGEVNEQFFGPGTRLTVL.

The rearrangement joins TRBV15 to TRBJ1-1; the D gene is possibly TRBD1 (5 bases). With 8 bases removed from V and 5 bases from J, the gap between germline ends came to 18 bases. From germline, CDR1 is LNHNV and CDR2 YYDKDF (reference sequence). The CDR3 is 14 residues long. The CDR3 DNA follows: TGTGCCACCGGGGTCGGGGGGTTGGAAACTGAAGCTTTCTTT. The encoded protein is CATGVGGLETEAFF.

This CDR3 reads CASRIDRVNQPQHF. CDR3 DNA: TGTGCCAGTAGGATCGACAGGGTTAATCAGCCCCAGCATTTT. The chain has TRBV19 and TRBJ1-5; the match to TRBD1 covers 7 bases. V dropped 6 bases and J dropped 4; count of bases not matched to a gene: 6. Per the germline V gene, CDR1 is LNHDA and CDR2 is SQIVND (reference sequence). The CDR3 spans 14 residues.

This clonotype appeared a single time. This chain uses TRBV7-6 with TRBJ1-1, with a possible D match to TRBD1 (6 bases). The CDR3 extends over 14 amino acids. Germline V gene lookup returns CDR1 SGHVS and CDR2 FNYEAQ. The ends were cut back, 6 bases at V and 6 bases at J, with 17 bases in the middle. CDR3 nucleotide sequence: TGTGCCAGCAGAGCGGACAGCGAGAGTCCTGAAGCTTTCTTT. Its translation is CASRADSESPEAFF.

This clonotype was detected only once. The V gene is TRBV4-3, the J gene TRBJ1-6; 7 nucleotides align to TRBD1. This CDR3 has 16 amino acids. After removal of 1 base from V and 10 bases from J, the junction contained 10 bases not matched to a gene. Germline V gene lookup returns CDR1 LGHNA and CDR2 YSLEER. The CDR3 sequence is CASSQALPGGGSPLHF. DNA for the CDR3: TGCGCCAGCAGCCAAGCCCTACCAGGGGGAGGGTCACCCCTCCACTTT.

This clonotype was seen a handful of times. CDR3 nucleotides: TGTGCCGGACAGGGACAGTCAAATTCACCCCTCCACTTT. This translates into CAGQGQSNSPLHF. V is TRBV2 and J is TRBJ1-6; 8 bases map to TRBD1. From germline, CDR1 is SNHLY and CDR2 FYNNEI. This CDR3 region has 13 residues. The V and J ends lost 11 bases and 7 bases, in that order; junction bases with no gene match: 7. The full variable domain, completed using reference TRBV2 and TRBJ1-6, is EPEVTQTPSHQVTQMGQEVILRCVPISNHLYFYWYRQILGQKVEFLVSFYNNEISEKSEIFDDQFSVERPDGSNFTLKIRSTKLEDSAMYFCAGQGQSNSPLHFGNGTRLTVT.

This clonotype showed up many times. The chain uses TRBV3-1 and TRBJ2-7; D is unclear. The CDR3 totals 16 residues. Germline V gene sequence: CDR1 LGHDT, CDR2 YNNKEL (reference sequence). V gave up 2 bases and J gave up 0 bases, with 14 bases separating them. DNA of the CDR3: TGTGCCAGCAGCCAACTCGGACCGATGAGCTCCTACGAGCAGTACTTC. Protein: CASSQLGPMSSYEQYF.

The V and J genes are TRBV29-1 and TRBJ1-1; possibly TRBD1 for D (6 bases). V was shortened by 8 bases and J by 0 bases, with 16 bases between the two germline ends. The V gene's germline CDR1 is SQVTM and CDR2 ANQGSEA. CDR3 length equals 14 residues. DNA for the CDR3: TGCAGCAGCCAAGGGACACCCATGAACACTGAAGCTTTCTTT. Encoded protein: CSSQGTPMNTEAFF.

This clonotype occurred many times. The chain recombines TRBV7-2 with TRBJ2-1, with TRBD2 matching over 7 bases. Germline V CDR1 and CDR2: SGHTA, FQGNSA. The CDR3 is made up of 18 amino acids. V shed 0 bases and J 0 bases; nucleotides not matched to a gene: 8. This chain's CDR3 is CASSLAQTSYGSYNEQFF. The CDR3 region has the DNA TGTGCCAGCAGCTTAGCCCAGACTAGCTACGGCTCCTACAATGAGCAGTTCTTC.

V and J are TRBV7-9 and TRBJ2-1, with D maybe TRBD2 (5 bases). With 5 bases removed from V and 7 bases from J, the gap between germline ends came to 12 bases. The CDR3 has 13 residues. Germline CDR1 is SEHNR and CDR2 is FQNEAQ (reference sequence). CDR3 bases: TGTGCCAGCAGCCTACCTAGCTTTAATGAGCAGTTCTTC. Protein sequence: CASSLPSFNEQFF.

This rearrangement joins TRBV7-9 to TRBJ2-7; D is undetermined. The CDR3 is 13 amino acids. Germline CDR1 and CDR2: SEHNR and FQNEAQ (reference sequence). Deletions cut 5 bases from V and 3 bases from J, with 11 bases between. The CDR3 DNA reads as TGTGCCAGCAGCCAGGAACGGTACTACGAGCAGTACTTC. Amino acids: CASSQERYYEQYF.

A single count supports this clonotype. The chain links TRBV12-3 or TRBV12-4 to TRBJ2-7; 7 bases align to TRBD1. J gave up 2 bases and V 6 bases, and 10 bases lay outside the gene matches. This CDR3 contains 15 residues. The CDR3 DNA sequence: TGTGCCAGCAGAAACGGGACAGACCCTGCCTACGAGCAGTACTTC. It encodes CASRNGTDPAYEQYF.

This clonotype was observed at least ten times. This chain joins TRBV6-4 and TRBJ2-3; 9 bases line up with TRBD2. Trimming at V came to 4 bases and at J to 7 bases, leaving 9 bases not matched to a gene. The germline gives CDR1 MRHNA, CDR2 SNTAGT. The CDR3 sequence is 15 residues long. The CDR3 protein is CASSGEAGGSNTQYF. In DNA, the CDR3 is TGTGCCAGCAGTGGGGAAGCGGGGGGCAGCAATACGCAGTATTTT.